Listed below are T cell receptor beta chains from one sample, sequenced in a study of OX40 agonist ivuxolimab in advanced cancers. The assay was immunoSEQ multiplex PCR, and TCRdb's table has in-frame clones only and misses some. Among around 29,000 clones listed, roughly 86% were seen once. The sequenced sample was CD4+ or CD8+ T cells sorted from blood, obtained in a trial of the OX40 agonist ivuxolimab. Receptors were obtained from an adult with an advanced solid tumor such as melanoma, head and neck, liver or kidney cancer. Each CDR3 is given without its conserved first and last residue.

>TRBV9|TRBJ1-2
ASSVAGRTNYGYT
>TRBV5-4|TRBJ1-2
ASSFGGEGYGYT
>TRBV6-1|TRBJ2-5
ASSLTETQY
>TRBV29-1|TRBJ2-5
SAPDSNRGLEETQY
>TRBV5-1|TRBJ2-7
ASSFVRGDEQY
>TRBV6-1|TRBJ1-6
ASRVTGTENSPLH
>TRBV30|TRBJ2-2
ASMGENTGELF
>TRBV4-1|TRBJ2-1
ASSHGGPDEQF
>TRBV10-3|TRBJ1-6
AISADSLSLNSPLH
>TRBV11-2|TRBJ2-7
ASSVTSGGYEQY
>TRBV7-9|TRBJ1-5
ASSSGEGNQPQH
>TRBV7-2|TRBJ1-5
ASSPFGTGNQPQH
>TRBV7-2|TRBJ2-2
ASRTYAGELF
>TRBV6-1|TRBJ2-7
ASTDTFGYEQY
>TRBV27|TRBJ2-7
ASSSGTSGSKVDEQY
>TRBV5-4|TRBJ2-1
ASTGTSGSSYNEQF
>TRBV12-5|TRBJ2-7
ASGLSDSSEQY
>TRBV6-1|TRBJ2-3
ASSPPGQSTDTQY
>TRBV27|TRBJ1-5
ASSLRDRYQPQH
>TRBV5-8|TRBJ2-5
ASSLLGEKTQY
>TRBV6-1|TRBJ1-2
AGHRDGYT
>TRBV5-5|TRBJ2-7
ASSRGALEQY
>TRBV27|TRBJ1-5
ASSRGGRPQH
>TRBV6-1|TRBJ2-7
ASSAWSSYEQY
>TRBV5-1|TRBJ2-7
ASSLSSRQGLGEQY
>TRBV5-2|TRBJ1-2
ASKIPGRKTYGYT
>TRBV28|TRBJ1-2
ASSSTRQGPNYGYT
>TRBV5-6|TRBJ1-4
ASSLVGAEKLF
>TRBV9|TRBJ2-1
ASSVVSGGARLEQF
>TRBV5-4|TRBJ2-7
ASSSDRAGEQY
>TRBV7-6|TRBJ2-3
ASSLVSGGGFADTQY
>TRBV6-4|TRBJ1-3
ASSDSRGGN
>TRBV5-1|TRBJ2-3
ASSPQGTRTDTQY
>TRBV5-1|TRBJ2-7
ASRLRDRSFLAYEQY
>TRBV5-4|TRBJ2-7
ASSVIPGQAYEQY
>TRBV12-5|TRBJ2-7
ASGLERGYEQY
>TRBV6-1|TRBJ2-3
ASTEGLADTDTQY
>TRBV12-5|TRBJ2-2
ASGPVGGQGGTGELF
>TRBV25-1|TRBJ2-7
ATGQGAYEQY
>TRBV27|TRBJ2-3
ASSLEAFDTDTQY